This T cell receptor (beta chain) was observed in a study of cytomegalovirus exposure and HLA in healthy donors. The CDR3 has 16 amino acids. Germline loops: CDR1 SGHAT, CDR2 FQNNGV. Germline trimming cut 5 bases from V and 1 base from J; bases unmatched to any gene: 8. The PCR employed 60 Vbeta primers together with 13 Jbeta primers. Here immunoSEQ multiplex PCR was the method, and the copy in TCRdb shows in-frame clones only, minus some. The sample lists 90,000 to 140,000 clones, around four fifths occurring once. This receptor was obtained from a middle-aged woman in good health and CMV-seropositive. Material: PBMCs. This chain uses TRBV11-2 with TRBJ2-5; the match to TRBD1 covers 9 bases. CDR3 in DNA: TGTGCCAGCAGCCCAGAGACAGGGGGGGGCCAAGAGACCCAGTACTTC. Protein sequence: CASSPETGGGQETQYF.